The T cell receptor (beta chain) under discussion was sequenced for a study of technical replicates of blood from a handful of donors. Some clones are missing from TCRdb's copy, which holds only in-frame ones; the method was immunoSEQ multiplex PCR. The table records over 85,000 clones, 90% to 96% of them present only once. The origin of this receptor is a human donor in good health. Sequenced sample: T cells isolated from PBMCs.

The CDR3, as DNA: TGTGCCACCGGGCTAGCGGGAAACAATGAGCAGTTCTTC. Its protein product is CATGLAGNNEQFF. The chain links TRBV10-3 to TRBJ2-1; the match to TRBD2 covers 9 bases. CDR3 length equals 13 residues. Looked up from germline, CDR1 is ENHRY and CDR2 is SYGVKD. V shed 10 bases, J shed 5 bases, and the junction held 6 bases outside the gene matches.